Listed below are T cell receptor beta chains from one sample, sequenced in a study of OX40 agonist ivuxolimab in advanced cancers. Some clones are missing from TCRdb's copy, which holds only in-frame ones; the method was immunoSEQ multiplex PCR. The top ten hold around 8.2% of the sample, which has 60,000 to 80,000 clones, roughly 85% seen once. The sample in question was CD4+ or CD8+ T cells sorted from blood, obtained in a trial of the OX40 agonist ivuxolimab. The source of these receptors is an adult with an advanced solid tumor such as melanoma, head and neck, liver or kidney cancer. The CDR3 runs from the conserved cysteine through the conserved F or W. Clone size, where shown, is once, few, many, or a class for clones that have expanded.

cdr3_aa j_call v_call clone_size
CASSWGQGYEQYF TRBJ2-7 TRBV11-3 -
CATSRGITYEQYF TRBJ2-7 TRBV15 -
CASSQTVLSSYNSPLHF TRBJ1-6 TRBV28 -
CASSQEGSYEQYF TRBJ2-7 TRBV18 -
CASSGGIVSGNTIYF TRBJ1-3 TRBV5-4 -
CASSYLGLNEETQYF TRBJ2-5 TRBV6-5 once
CASSVTGITQETQYF TRBJ2-5 TRBV6-1 -
CASSAIDGGGYTF TRBJ1-2 TRBV9 once
CASSLATGANTEAFF TRBJ1-1 TRBV5-4 -
CASSSLTWSLEQFF TRBJ2-1 TRBV28 -
CASSPPLRSAFF TRBJ1-1 TRBV6-6 -
CASKQGTAVYEQYF TRBJ2-7 TRBV5-1 -